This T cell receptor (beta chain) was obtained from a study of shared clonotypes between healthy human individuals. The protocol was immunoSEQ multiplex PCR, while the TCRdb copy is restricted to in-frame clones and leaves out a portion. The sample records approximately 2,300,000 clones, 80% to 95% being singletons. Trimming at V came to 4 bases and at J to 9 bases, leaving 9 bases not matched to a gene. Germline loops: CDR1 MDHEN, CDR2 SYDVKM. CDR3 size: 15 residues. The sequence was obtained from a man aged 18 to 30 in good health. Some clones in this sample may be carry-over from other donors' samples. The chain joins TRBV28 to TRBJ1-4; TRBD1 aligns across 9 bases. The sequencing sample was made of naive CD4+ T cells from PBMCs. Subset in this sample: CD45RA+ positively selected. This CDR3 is CASSSQQGARKKLFF. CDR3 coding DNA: TGTGCCAGCAGTTCCCAACAGGGGGCCCGGAAAAAACTGTTTTTT.